Presented here are 22 T cell receptor beta chains from one specimen sequenced in a study of blood T cell repertoires in COVID-19. TCRdb keeps only in-frame clones here, not all; method: immunoSEQ multiplex PCR. The sample carries some 40,000 clones, around 80% recorded once. Sequenced input: peripheral blood. All receptors come from a man of 80 years or more with active or convalescent COVID-19.

The genes are TRBV28 and TRBJ2-7, with 12 bases identical to TRBD2. V shed 6 bases and J 5 bases; nucleotides not matched to a gene: 8. The CDR3 length is 15 residues. Germline CDR1 MDHEN, CDR2 SYDVKM. The CDR3 spells CASRTSGLAGHEQYF. CDR3 sequence (DNA): TGTGCCAGCAGAACTTCTGGACTAGCGGGACACGAGCAGTACTTC. Full variable domain (missing parts from reference TRBV28 and TRBJ2-7): DVKVTQSSRYLVKRTGEKVFLECVQDMDHENMFWYRQDPGLGLRLIYFSYDVKMKEKGDIPEGYSVSREKKERFSLILESASTNQTSMYLCASRTSGLAGHEQYFGPGTRLTVT.

The chain is built from TRBV18 and TRBJ2-3, with D possibly being TRBD1 (5 bases). Trimming took off 1 base at V and 0 bases at J, with 8 bases between the two ends. CDR1 is KGHSH, CDR2 LQKENI, per germline. The CDR3 is 15 residues long. CDR3 in amino acids: CASSPQQVSTDTQYF. The CDR3 DNA follows: TGTGCCAGCTCACCACAACAGGTCAGCACAGATACGCAGTATTTT.

The chain joins TRBV7-9 to TRBJ2-1; D not certain. Trimming removed 5 bases at V and 12 bases at J, with 14 bases between. The CDR3 extends over 12 amino acids. Germline lookup yields CDR1 SEHNR and CDR2 FQNEAQ (reference sequence). The DNA for the CDR3 is TGTGCCAGCAGCCCTCGAGTTGGTTGGCAGTTCTTC. It is translated as CASSPRVGWQFF. The entire variable domain, with the rest obtained from reference TRBV7-9 and TRBJ2-1, is as follows: DTGVSQNPRHKITKRGQNVTFRCDPISEHNRLYWYRQTLGQGPEFLTYFQNEAQLEKSRLLSDRFSAERPKGSFSTLEIQRTEQGDSAMYLCASSPRVGWQFFGPGTRLTVL.

The chain carries TRBV3-1 (or the pseudogene TRBV3-2) and TRBJ2-1; TRBD2 agrees at 9 bases. The CDR3 contains 14 residues. Germline trimming cut 0 bases from V and 13 bases from J; bases unmatched to any gene: 7. The germline V gene has CDR1 LGHDT and CDR2 YNNKEL (reference sequence). CDR3 in amino acids: CASSQDLAGGQQFF. The CDR3 bases are TGTGCCAGCAGCCAAGATCTGGCGGGAGGGCAACAGTTCTTC.

The chain employs TRBV5-1 and TRBJ2-5; weak D call: TRBD2 (6 bases). V dropped 4 bases and J dropped 3 bases, with 16 bases sitting between them. CDR1 is SGHRS, CDR2 YFSETQ, per germline. This CDR3 is built from 15 residues. The CDR3 loop is CASSPSTSGEETQYF. The CDR3, as DNA: TGCGCCAGCAGCCCGTCGACTAGTGGAGAAGAGACCCAGTACTTC.

The chain recombines TRBV2 with TRBJ1-4, with 9 nucleotides matching TRBD1. The V gene's germline CDR1 is SNHLY and CDR2 FYNNEI. V lost 6 bases and J lost 3; bases outside the gene matches: 11. This CDR3 comprises 17 residues. CDR3 in DNA: TGTGCCAGCAGATTAGGAGGACAGGGGAGACCTAATGAAAAACTGTTTTTT. Its translation: CASRLGGQGRPNEKLFF.

This clone was seen only a few times. The V and J genes are TRBV27 and TRBJ2-7; a weak D match, TRBD2 (5 bases). This CDR3 region has 18 residues. Germline V gene lookup returns CDR1 MNHEY and CDR2 SMNVEV (reference sequence). V dropped 8 bases and J dropped 7 bases, with 33 bases sitting between them. CDR3 loop: CASRPTGNSFSASGEQYF. CDR3 sequence (DNA): TGTGCCAGCCGACCGACCGGGAACTCCTTTTCGGCCAGTGGGGAGCAGTACTTC.

The chain carries TRBV5-4 and TRBJ2-3, with 15 bases that match TRBD2. This CDR3 is 17 amino acids long. The germline gives CDR1 SGHNT, CDR2 YYREEE (reference sequence). Trimming at V came to 4 bases and at J to 5 bases, leaving 8 bases not matched to a gene. The CDR3 spells CASSLGLAGGLGDTQYF. The CDR3 nucleotides read TGTGCCAGCAGCCTCGGACTAGCGGGGGGGCTTGGAGATACGCAGTATTTT.

The chain uses TRBV29-1 and TRBJ1-2, with TRBD1 matching 7 bases. Germline V CDR1 and CDR2: SQVTM, ANQGSEA. With V trimmed by 5 bases and J by 3 bases, 6 bases remained unmatched. The CDR3 covers 13 residues. In DNA, the CDR3 is TGCAGCGTTTGGACAGGAACTCACTATGGCTACACCTTC. It is translated as CSVWTGTHYGYTF.

The chain couples TRBV7-2 to TRBJ2-3, with TRBD2 matching 9 bases. Trimming cost V 11 bases and J 4 bases; bases outside gene matches: 7. Per germline, CDR1 SGHTA and CDR2 FQGNSA. CDR3 length: 13 residues. This chain's CDR3 is CAGGGRAPDTQYF. CDR3 DNA sequence: TGTGCCGGGGGCGGGAGGGCCCCAGATACGCAGTATTTT.

The genes are TRBV9 and TRBJ1-5, with D possibly TRBD1 on 5 matching bases. The CDR3 covers 14 residues. Germline V gene sequence: CDR1 SGDLS, CDR2 YYNGEE. V was clipped by 4 bases and J by 2 bases, with 10 bases between them. This chain's CDR3 is CASSTEGGNQPQHF. CDR3 sequence (DNA): TGTGCCAGCAGCACGGAAGGGGGCAATCAGCCCCAGCATTTT.

This chain joins TRBV10-3 and TRBJ2-7, with a weak D call TRBD2 (6 bases). Between the trimmed V and J ends, which lost 11 bases and 3 bases, there was a span of 20 bases. Germline lookup yields CDR1 ENHRY and CDR2 SYGVKD. This CDR3 has 14 residues. This CDR3 reads CASSSSGGFYEQYF. The DNA of the CDR3 is TGTGCCTCCTCCTCTTCCGGGGGATTCTACGAGCAGTACTTC.

The chain has TRBV7-2 and TRBJ1-4, with D possibly TRBD1 on 6 matching bases. The V end lost 5 bases, the J end lost 5 bases, and 9 bases lay between the germline ends. The CDR3 length is 13 residues. CDR1 is SGHTA, CDR2 FQGNSA, per germline. This chain's CDR3 is CASSLTGNEKLFF. CDR3 DNA: TGTGCCAGCAGCCTAACAGGGAATGAAAAACTGTTTTTT. Full variable domain (missing parts from reference TRBV7-2 and TRBJ1-4): GAGVSQSPSNKVTEKGKDVELRCDPISGHTALYWYRQSLGQGLEFLIYFQGNSAPDKSGLPSDRFSAERTGGSVSTLTIQRTQQEDSAVYLCASSLTGNEKLFFGSGTQLSVL.

This chain uses TRBV15 with TRBJ1-1, with a weak D call TRBD1 (6 bases). This CDR3 has 14 amino acids. The V and J ends lost 1 base and 1 base respectively, with 7 bases between them. Germline V gene lookup returns CDR1 LNHNV and CDR2 YYDKDF (reference sequence). In DNA, the CDR3 is TGTGCCACCAGCAGAGGGGGACAGAACACTGAAGCTTTCTTT. Translation: CATSRGGQNTEAFF.

J is TRBJ2-5 and V is TRBV29-1, with TRBD1 identical over 7 bases. The CDR3 is 13 amino acids. V gave up 6 bases and J gave up 1 base; unmatched junction bases: 5. Germline CDR1 SQVTM, CDR2 ANQGSEA. Here the CDR3 reads CSVARDSQETQYF. The DNA of the CDR3 is TGCAGCGTAGCTCGGGACAGCCAAGAGACCCAGTACTTC.

The V gene is TRBV29-1, the J gene TRBJ1-2; no firm D call. Deletions cut 1 base from V and 1 base from J, with 7 bases between. Germline V gives CDR1 SQVTM, CDR2 ANQGSEA. The CDR3 totals 13 residues. This CDR3 is CSVEAGDNYGYTF. The CDR3, as DNA: TGCAGCGTTGAAGCAGGTGATAACTATGGCTACACCTTC.

The chain combines TRBV3-1 (or the pseudogene TRBV3-2) with TRBJ2-3; D gene unclear. CDR3 length: 16 amino acids. The germline V and J ends were trimmed by 1 base and 3 bases, with 14 bases remaining between them. From germline, CDR1 is LGHDT and CDR2 YNNKEL (reference sequence). CDR3 DNA sequence: TGTGCCAGCAGCCAAGGATTGCCCGGTCGGACAGATACGCAGTATTTT. Amino acid sequence: CASSQGLPGRTDTQYF.

This CDR3 is CASSQSHRSTNEKLFF. As DNA, the CDR3 is TGCGCCAGCAGCCAAAGCCACAGGTCAACTAATGAAAAACTGTTTTTT. J is TRBJ1-4 and V is TRBV4-3; D might be TRBD1 (5 bases). The CDR3 contains 16 residues. Germline CDR1 is LGHNA and CDR2 is YSLEER. Deletions cut 2 bases from V and 0 bases from J, with 10 bases between.

The chain uses TRBV13 and TRBJ2-2; D call uncertain. Germline V gene sequence: CDR1 PRHDT, CDR2 FYEKMQ (reference sequence). V was shortened by 3 bases and J by 7 bases, with 6 bases between the two germline ends. This CDR3 spans 12 amino acids. Here the CDR3 reads CASSFYNGELFF. The CDR3 DNA reads TGTGCCAGCAGCTTTTACAACGGGGAGCTGTTTTTT.

The V gene is TRBV12-5, the J gene TRBJ2-2; 8 positions agree with TRBD1. The ends lost 0 bases at V and 3 bases at J; junction bases unmatched: 0. This CDR3 spans 15 amino acids. Germline V CDR1 and CDR2: LGHNT, FRNRAP. CDR3 residues: CASGLVQGDTGELFF. The CDR3, as DNA: TGTGCTAGTGGTTTGGTACAGGGGGACACCGGGGAGCTGTTTTTT.

V and J are TRBV18 and TRBJ2-3; weak D call: TRBD2 (5 bases). Per the germline V gene, CDR1 is KGHSH and CDR2 is LQKENI. CDR3 length: 14 residues. The V gene lost 3 bases and the J gene lost 3 bases, with 10 bases spanning the gap. The DNA of the CDR3 is TGTGCCAGCTCACCCGGACCGGGGACAGATACGCAGTATTTT. It encodes CASSPGPGTDTQYF.

The V call is TRBV27, the J call TRBJ1-5; no clear D gene. Germline V gene data show CDR1 as MNHEY and CDR2 as SMNVEV (reference sequence). Trimming removed 8 bases at V and 5 bases at J, with 4 bases between. CDR3 length: 10 residues. The CDR3 reads CASGHQPQHF. In DNA form, the CDR3 reads TGTGCCAGCGGGCATCAGCCCCAGCATTTT.